This T cell receptor (beta chain) was obtained from a study of blood T cell repertoires in COVID-19. For the study at large: The samples span acute and convalescent COVID-19 from the United States, Italy and Spain.

The data were produced by immunoSEQ multiplex PCR, yet TCRdb's version contains in-frame clones alone and is incomplete. The table lists some 130,000 clones, roughly nine tenths of them singletons. CDR3 length: 13 residues. V dropped 3 bases and J dropped 2 bases, with 8 bases sitting between them. Germline-derived CDR1 and CDR2 are DFQATT and SNEGSKA (reference sequence). Source material: peripheral blood. This sequence was found in a man aged 55-75 years with COVID-19, enrolled during active disease. The V gene is TRBV20-1, the J gene TRBJ2-1, with D unresolved. CDR3: CSASRFTYNEQFF. In DNA, the CDR3 is TGCAGTGCTAGTCGGTTCACCTACAATGAGCAGTTCTTC.